One and the same sample provided the 27 T cell receptor beta chains below, sequenced in a study of regulatory T cells in long-lasting Graves disease. Both iRepertoire HTBI primers and Arm-PCR of CDR3 regions were used to build the TCR beta libraries. Each CDR3 protein gets one entry after TCRdb re-called the multiplex PCR reads with MiXCR. The sample has approximately 540,000 distinct CDR3 sequences, approximately 12% seen once; the top ten hold almost 9%. As to time point: newly diagnosed GD, antithyroid drugs for less than 3 months. The TCR library was prepared using RNA isolated from PBMCs. These data also formed part of another study, on T cells in Graves' hyperthyroidism and ophthalmopathy.

This material consisted of peripheral blood mononuclear cells (PBMCs), taken at new diagnosis, from a patient treated with antithyroid drugs. These receptors were collected from a woman in her twenties or thirties with Graves disease.

The chain joins TRBV6-1 to TRBJ1-3; the D gene is possibly TRBD1 (6 bases). The ends were cut back, 7 bases at V and 4 bases at J, with 17 bases in the middle. The CDR3 loop spans 15 amino acids. The V gene's germline CDR1 is MNHNS and CDR2 SASEGT. CDR3 in DNA: TGTGCCAGCATCAACGGGGGGGCATCGGGAAACACCATATATTTT. Its protein product is CASINGGASGNTIYF.

This clonotype was observed a few times. The chain carries TRBV5-1 and TRBJ1-3; TRBD1 matches 8 bases. CDR1 and CDR2 from the germline V gene are SGHRS and YFSETQ. The CDR3 is 17 amino acids. The ends lost 3 bases at V and 0 bases at J; junction bases unmatched: 8. CDR3 sequence: CASSSAPDRVSGNTIYF. The CDR3 DNA is TGCGCCAGCAGCTCGGCCCCGGACAGGGTCTCTGGAAACACCATATATTTT.

This clonotype was found a few times. The chain joins TRBV5-5 to TRBJ1-1; D is undetermined. The germline V gene has CDR1 SGHKS and CDR2 YYEKEE (reference sequence). The V end was cut by 0 bases, the J end by 3 bases, with 9 bases between. The CDR3 runs to 14 residues. DNA for the CDR3: TGTGCCAGCAGCTTGGTTCGTAGGGACACTGAAGCTTTCTTT. This codes for CASSLVRRDTEAFF.

The table lists this clonotype with many counts. The chain combines TRBV12-3 or TRBV12-4 with TRBJ2-7, with D perhaps TRBD1 (5 bases). This CDR3 spans 16 amino acids. V shed 1 base and J shed 0 bases, with 13 bases lying between them. CDR3 sequence reads: CASSLVEWGSSYEQYF. CDR3 sequence (DNA): TGTGCCAGCAGTTTAGTCGAATGGGGCAGCTCCTACGAGCAGTACTTC.

This clonotype was seen at least ten times. The chain couples TRBV20-1 to TRBJ2-7, with 8 bases fitting TRBD2. The CDR3 totals 15 residues. Germline V gene data show CDR1 as DFQATT and CDR2 as SNEGSKA (reference sequence). J was trimmed by 3 bases and V by 5 bases; bases with no gene match: 12. CDR3 region: CSADRLRAGVYEQYF. The CDR3 DNA sequence: TGCAGTGCTGACCGACTACGAGCGGGAGTCTACGAGCAGTACTTC.

This clonotype has just a few counts. The V call is TRBV5-6, the J call TRBJ2-1, with TRBD2 identical over 15 bases. The CDR3 totals 16 residues. The V segment lost 0 bases and the J segment 6 bases; nucleotides outside the gene matches: 1. In germline, CDR1 is SGHDT, CDR2 YYEEEE. DNA of the CDR3: TGTGCCAGCAGCTTGGGGACTAGCGGGAGGGCCAATGAGCAGTTCTTC. It is translated as CASSLGTSGRANEQFF.

Ten or more counts support this clonotype. The rearrangement links TRBV5-1 to TRBJ2-1; no clear D. In germline, CDR1 is SGHRS, CDR2 YFSETQ. This CDR3 spans 13 amino acids. Trimming took off 1 base at V and 2 bases at J, with 4 bases between the two ends. CDR3 region: CASSLRAYNEQFF. Here the CDR3 DNA reads TGCGCCAGCAGCTTGAGGGCCTACAATGAGCAGTTCTTC.

This clonotype occurred many times. This chain joins TRBV10-3 and TRBJ1-4; 7 bases agree with TRBD1. Unmatched junction bases numbered 9, after V lost 3 bases and J lost 11 bases. Germline V lookup: CDR1 ENHRY, CDR2 SYGVKD. This CDR3 region has 14 residues. The CDR3 region has the DNA TGTGCCATCAGTGACCCTAACAGGGGCGGGAAACTGTTTTTT. Amino acids: CAISDPNRGGKLFF.

The gene calls are TRBV7-3 and TRBJ2-5; D gene ambiguous. V lost 2 bases and J lost 1, with 8 bases in between. Looked up from germline, CDR1 is SGHTA and CDR2 is FQGTGA. This CDR3 comprises 14 residues. The CDR3 region has the DNA TGTGCCAGCAGCTTAGATACGGTCCAAGAGACCCAGTACTTC. This translates into CASSLDTVQETQYF.

This clonotype was detected many times. The V call is TRBV13, the J call TRBJ2-3; D might be TRBD1 (5 bases). This CDR3 region has 15 residues. Germline CDR1 reads PRHDT; CDR2 reads FYEKMQ (reference sequence). Deletions cut 8 bases from V and 2 bases from J, with 17 bases between. The DNA for the CDR3 is TGTGCCAGCCAAGGGGCCAGGGTCCTCACAGATACGCAGTATTTT. It translates to CASQGARVLTDTQYF.

This clonotype was seen at least ten times. The chain combines TRBV28 with TRBJ2-5; 11 bases fit TRBD2. Germline V gene sequence: CDR1 MDHEN, CDR2 SYDVKM. Germline trimming cut 11 bases from V and 2 bases from J; bases unmatched to any gene: 10. The CDR3 has 15 residues. DNA for the CDR3: TGTGCCTTGCTAGCGGGAGGACCCGAACAAGAGACCCAGTACTTC. It translates to CALLAGGPEQETQYF.

Only a few counts were recorded for this clonotype. The chain employs TRBV19 and TRBJ2-3, with 11 bases identical to TRBD2. CDR1 is LNHDA and CDR2 is SQIVND in the germline V gene (reference sequence). Losses at the gene ends were 3 bases for V and 0 bases for J; bases not matched to a gene: 5. The CDR3 spans 17 residues. Written as DNA, the CDR3 is TGTGCCAGTAGTATGCAAAGGACTAGCGGGAGCACAGATACGCAGTATTTT. Translation: CASSMQRTSGSTDTQYF. The full variable domain, completed using reference TRBV19 and TRBJ2-3, is DGGITQSPKYLFRKEGQNVTLSCEQNLNHDAMYWYRQDPGQGLRLIYYSQIVNDFQKGDIAEGYSVSREKKESFPLTVTSAQKNPTAFYLCASSMQRTSGSTDTQYFGPGTRLTVL.

V gene TRBV18 combines with J gene TRBJ2-1; possible D gene TRBD2, 5 bases. The ends were cut back, 5 bases at V and 5 bases at J, with 13 bases in the middle. Germline assignment: CDR1 KGHSH and CDR2 LQKENI. There are 14 residues in the CDR3. The CDR3 DNA sequence: TGTGCCAGCTCAATCTGGACGGAGGACAATGAGCAGTTCTTC. Translating it yields CASSIWTEDNEQFF.

This clonotype was recorded at least ten times. The chain combines TRBV20-1 with TRBJ2-1; D call uncertain. Germline V gives CDR1 DFQATT, CDR2 SNEGSKA (reference sequence). This CDR3 contains 13 residues. With 3 bases removed from V and 5 bases from J, the gap between germline ends came to 11 bases. The CDR3 loop is CSASGPKHNEQFF. The CDR3 DNA is TGCAGTGCTAGCGGGCCAAAACACAATGAGCAGTTCTTC.

Worth noting for this clonotype: A read error may be the cause here, since a much bigger clone is one base away. The J gene is TRBJ2-2, the V gene TRBV6-2 or TRBV6-3, with D possibly matching TRBD2 (7 bases). The CDR3 runs to 15 residues. Germline assignment: CDR1 MNHEY and CDR2 SVGEGT. The CDR3: CASGGLAENTRELFF. In nucleotides, the CDR3 is TGTGCCAGCGGGGGGCTAGCGGAGAACACCAGGGAGCTGTTTTTT.

Of note for this clonotype: A much larger clonotype is one base distant, so this may be a read error. The chain combines TRBV30 with TRBJ2-3; TRBD2 matches at 9 bases. This CDR3 is built from 14 residues. Per germline, CDR1 GTSNPN and CDR2 SVGIG (reference sequence). Written as DNA, the CDR3 is TGTGCCCGGAGTGGGCTAGCGGGGACAGATACGCAGTATTTT. It encodes CARSGLAGTDTQYF.

The sample holds many counts of this clonotype. This chain connects TRBV10-3 to TRBJ1-5, with D possibly being TRBD1 (5 bases). The V end lost 0 bases, the J end lost 0 bases, and 6 bases lay between the germline ends. The CDR3 length is 15 residues. Germline CDR1 reads ENHRY; CDR2 reads SYGVKD. The chain's CDR3 is CAISESGLSNQPQHF. As DNA, the CDR3 is TGTGCCATCAGTGAGTCGGGACTTAGCAATCAGCCCCAGCATTTT.

V gene TRBV6-1 combines with J gene TRBJ1-3; 8 positions match TRBD1. The CDR3 loop spans 16 amino acids. Per germline, CDR1 MNHNS and CDR2 SASEGT. J lost 1 base, V lost 6 bases, and 8 bases had no gene match. Written as DNA, the CDR3 is TGTGCCAGCAGGCCCGGACAGGGTCGGTCTGGAAACACCATATATTTT. It is translated as CASRPGQGRSGNTIYF.

The rearrangement links TRBV3-1 to TRBJ2-5; TRBD2 agrees at 14 bases. There are 16 residues in the CDR3. V shed 4 bases, J shed 5 bases, and the junction held 6 bases outside the gene matches. Germline CDR1 LGHDT, CDR2 YNNKEL (reference sequence). The CDR3 here is CASSPGTSGSWETQYF. The CDR3 nucleotides are TGTGCCAGCAGCCCCGGGACTAGCGGGAGTTGGGAGACCCAGTACTTC.

In regard to this clonotype: A much larger clone lies a single base off, so this may be a read error. CDR3 protein: CASSYERGQPLHF. For the CDR3, the DNA is TGTGCCAGCAGTTACGAGAGAGGGCAGCCCCTCCACTTT. V is TRBV6-5 and J is TRBJ1-6; D is ambiguous. Germline-derived CDR1 and CDR2 are MNHEY and SVGAGI. This CDR3 has 13 residues. V lost 2 bases and J lost 13, with 12 bases in between.

This clonotype showed up many times. The chain carries TRBV12-3 or TRBV12-4 and TRBJ2-7; D might be TRBD2 (5 bases). This CDR3 has 14 residues. V was cut by 2 bases and J by 5 bases, with 13 bases left in between. CDR3 in DNA: TGTGCCAGCAGTTTATCGGGGTATCGGGACGAGCAGTACTTC. This encodes CASSLSGYRDEQYF.

This clonotype was seen many times. V usage is TRBV3-1 and J usage is TRBJ1-2; 8 positions match TRBD1. Germline CDR1 reads LGHDT; CDR2 reads YNNKEL (reference sequence). The V and J ends lost 4 bases and 4 bases, in that order; junction bases with no gene match: 11. The CDR3 length is 16 residues. DNA of the CDR3: TGTGCCAGCAGCCCCCGGACAGGGAAGAGGGGCTATGGCTACACCTTC. It specifies CASSPRTGKRGYGYTF.

This clonotype was detected ten times or more. The chain links TRBV11-2 to TRBJ1-1; D unresolved. The CDR3 sequence is 15 residues long. The germline V gene has CDR1 SGHAT and CDR2 FQNNGV. Trimming left V 4 bases short and J 1 base short, with 13 bases between. CDR3 coding DNA: TGTGCCAGCAGCTCGGGGTCGGTCCCGAACACTGAAGCTTTCTTT. It codes for CASSSGSVPNTEAFF. The full variable domain, completed using reference TRBV11-2 and TRBJ1-1, is EAGVAQSPRYKIIEKRQSVAFWCNPISGHATLYWYQQILGQGPKLLIQFQNNGVVDDSQLPKDRFSAERLKGVDSTLKIQPAKLEDSAVYLCASSSGSVPNTEAFFGQGTRLTVV.

In its sample, this clonotype was seen a few times. The chain recombines TRBV19 with TRBJ1-5; D gene unclear. CDR3 size: 20 residues. CDR1 is LNHDA, CDR2 SQIVND, per germline (reference sequence). V lost 4 bases and J 0 bases, leaving 25 bases between the germline ends. DNA of the CDR3: TGTGCCAGTAGTAAATTTTATAGACCTGCCATAACATCTAGCAATCAGCCCCAGCATTTT. Protein product: CASSKFYRPAITSSNQPQHF.

This clonotype has ten or more counts. The gene calls are TRBV20-1 and TRBJ1-5; D is ambiguous. Germline V gives CDR1 DFQATT, CDR2 SNEGSKA (reference sequence). Trimming stripped 3 bases from V and 0 bases from J, with 6 bases between. The CDR3 runs 13 residues. CDR3 in DNA: TGCAGTGCTAGGGGTTATAGCAATCAGCCCCAGCATTTT. Translated, it gives CSARGYSNQPQHF.

In the case of this clonotype: A much more abundant neighbour one base away suggests this may be a read error. The genes are TRBV6-2 or TRBV6-3 and TRBJ2-1, with 7 bases identical to TRBD2. This CDR3 comprises 17 residues. The germline V gene has CDR1 MNHEY and CDR2 SVGEGT. The V segment lost 5 bases and the J segment 0 bases; nucleotides outside the gene matches: 10. In DNA, the CDR3 is TGTGCCAGCAGTGACCTTAGCGGGCTTAGCTCCTACAATGAGCAGTTCTTC. Residues: CASSDLSGLSSYNEQFF.

Many counts were recorded for this clonotype. The chain couples TRBV7-2 to TRBJ2-7; D possibly matches TRBD1 or TRBD2 (5 bases each). Germline V lookup: CDR1 SGHTA, CDR2 FQGNSA. The CDR3 covers 14 residues. V lost 5 bases to trimming and J lost 2 bases, with 13 bases between them. In DNA, the CDR3 is TGTGCCAGCAGCCCGCAGGGACGGACCTACGAGCAGTACTTC. Protein: CASSPQGRTYEQYF.